This TCR beta chain came from a study of T cell changes during pregnancy in multiple sclerosis. Profiling relied on immunoSEQ multiplex PCR, and the TCRdb table lists in-frame clones only, not all of them. The sample lists approximately 40,000 clones; around 90% were seen once. Trimming shortened V by 3 bases and J by 4 bases, and 8 bases separated the two germline ends. This CDR3 comprises 13 residues. The germline CDR1 and CDR2 sequences are LNHDA and SQIVND (reference sequence). This sequence was found in a female donor with multiple sclerosis, enrolled in a pregnancy study. The sample was CD4+ T cells from peripheral blood mononuclear cells, taken in the second trimester of pregnancy. The chain has TRBV19 and TRBJ2-3, with D uncertain. DNA of the CDR3: TGTGCCAGTAGTATTACCCTAGCAGATACGCAGTATTTT. Amino acids: CASSITLADTQYF. Drawing the rest from reference TRBV19 and TRBJ2-3, the complete variable domain is DGGITQSPKYLFRKEGQNVTLSCEQNLNHDAMYWYRQDPGQGLRLIYYSQIVNDFQKGDIAEGYSVSREKKESFPLTVTSAQKNPTAFYLCASSITLADTQYFGPGTRLTVL.